These 8 T cell receptor beta chains were sequenced from one sample in a study of T-cell memory formation after mild COVID-19. MiXCR was run by TCRdb on the 5' RACE reads, yielding one entry per CDR3 protein. The table shows about 260,000 distinct CDR3 sequences, with about 17% occurring only once. Specimen: PBMCs or a T cell subset sorted from them (not recorded which). The receptors were gathered from a man aged 18 to 29 who had mild COVID-19 (a few samples of this study predate the infection). Cell type and time point are not known.

The chain joins TRBV5-1 to TRBJ2-5; D is possibly TRBD1 (6 bases). The CDR3 sequence is 15 residues long. Deletions cut 4 bases from V and 0 bases from J, with 13 bases between. Germline V CDR1 and CDR2: SGHRS, YFSETQ. CDR3 amino acids: CASSPWGPYQETQYF. DNA for the CDR3: TGCGCCAGCAGCCCGTGGGGGCCCTACCAAGAGACCCAGTACTTC.

This clonotype was observed a few times. The J gene is TRBJ2-3, the V gene TRBV4-2; 10 bases are a match to TRBD2. The CDR3 sequence is 17 residues long. The germline gives CDR1 LGHNA, CDR2 YNFKEQ. Trimming removed 1 base from V and 4 bases from J; junction bases left unmatched: 8. This chain's CDR3 is CASSQVGSGGASDTQYF. The CDR3 region has the DNA TGTGCCAGCAGCCAAGTAGGAAGCGGGGGGGCGTCAGATACGCAGTATTTT.

The table lists this clonotype with a few counts. In nucleotides, the CDR3 is TGTGCCAGCCTCGGGGAGACCCAGTACTTC. Translation gives CASLGETQYF. V is TRBV5-5 and J is TRBJ2-5, with D uncertain. This CDR3 has 10 residues. Germline lookup yields CDR1 SGHKS and CDR2 YYEKEE (reference sequence). V lost 7 bases and J lost 5, with 6 bases in between.

This clonotype has only a few counts. The chain couples TRBV10-3 to TRBJ1-6; D is undetermined. From germline, CDR1 is ENHRY and CDR2 SYGVKD. This CDR3 has 13 amino acids. The ends were cut back, 6 bases at V and 7 bases at J, with 10 bases in the middle. CDR3 amino acids: CAISEMTNSPLHF. In DNA, the CDR3 is TGTGCCATCAGCGAGATGACGAATTCACCCCTCCACTTT.

The table lists this clonotype with a few counts. The chain recombines TRBV29-1 with TRBJ2-5, with D tentatively TRBD1 (6 bases). Trimming removed 5 bases from V and 3 bases from J, with 10 bases in between. The CDR3 is 12 residues long. Per the germline V gene, CDR1 is SQVTM and CDR2 is ANQGSEA. CDR3 loop: CSVNPGEETQYF. The CDR3 DNA sequence: TGCAGCGTTAATCCAGGGGAAGAGACCCAGTACTTC.

This clonotype was counted a few times. The chain is built from TRBV10-1 and TRBJ2-6; D gene uncertain. CDR3 length equals 16 residues. V was shortened by 6 bases and J by 2 bases, with 14 bases between the two germline ends. CDR1 and CDR2 (germline): WNHNN, SYGVQD (reference sequence). CDR3 sequence reads: CASSGDFGAGANVLTF. The DNA for the CDR3 is TGCGCCAGCAGCGGCGACTTCGGAGCTGGGGCCAACGTCCTGACTTTC.

In its sample, this clonotype was seen many times. The chain is built from TRBV5-1 and TRBJ2-2; D is ambiguous. V dropped 0 bases and J dropped 4 bases, with 4 bases sitting between them. This CDR3 has 13 residues. In germline, CDR1 is SGHRS, CDR2 YFSETQ. The chain's CDR3 is CASSLEGTGELFF. The CDR3 nucleotides are TGCGCCAGCAGCTTGGAAGGCACCGGGGAGCTGTTTTTT.

This clonotype was seen a few times. The chain carries TRBV20-1 and TRBJ2-5; 11 nucleotides match TRBD2. CDR1 and CDR2 from the germline V gene are DFQATT and SNEGSKA (reference sequence). V trimming: 0 bases; J trimming: 2 bases; junction bases outside the gene matches: 8. The CDR3 runs to 17 residues. This CDR3 is CSARDLRLAGGQETQYF. The CDR3 nucleotides are TGCAGTGCTAGAGATCTGAGGCTAGCGGGGGGACAAGAGACCCAGTACTTC.